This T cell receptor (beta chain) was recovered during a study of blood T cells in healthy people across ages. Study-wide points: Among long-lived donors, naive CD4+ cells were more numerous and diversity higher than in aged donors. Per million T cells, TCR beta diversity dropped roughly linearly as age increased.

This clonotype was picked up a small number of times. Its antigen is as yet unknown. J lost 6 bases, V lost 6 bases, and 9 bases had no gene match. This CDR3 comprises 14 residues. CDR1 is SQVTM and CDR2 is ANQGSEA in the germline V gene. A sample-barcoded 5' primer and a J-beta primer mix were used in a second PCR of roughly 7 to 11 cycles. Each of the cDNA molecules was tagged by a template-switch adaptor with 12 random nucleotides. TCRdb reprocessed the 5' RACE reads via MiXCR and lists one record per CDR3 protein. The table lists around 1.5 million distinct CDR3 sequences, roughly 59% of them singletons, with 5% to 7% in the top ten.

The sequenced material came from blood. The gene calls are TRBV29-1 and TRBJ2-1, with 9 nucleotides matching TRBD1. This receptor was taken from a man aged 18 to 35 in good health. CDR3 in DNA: TGCAGCGTGTCCGGGACAGGGAGTTTCAATGAGCAGTTCTTC. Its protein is CSVSGTGSFNEQFF.